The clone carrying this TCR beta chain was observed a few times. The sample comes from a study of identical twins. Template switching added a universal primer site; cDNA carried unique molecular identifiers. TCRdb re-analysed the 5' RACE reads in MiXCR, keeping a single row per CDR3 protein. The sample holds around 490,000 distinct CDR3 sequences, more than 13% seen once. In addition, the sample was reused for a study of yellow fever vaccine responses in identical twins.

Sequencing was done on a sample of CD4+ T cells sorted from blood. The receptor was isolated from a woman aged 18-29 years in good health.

The CDR3 DNA reads as TGTGCCAGCAGTAAACAACCCCCCTACGAGCAGTACTTC. This codes for CASSKQPPYEQYF. The chain couples TRBV12-3 or TRBV12-4 to TRBJ2-7; D is unclear. V was cut by 5 bases and J by 2 bases, with 10 bases left in between. The CDR3 is made up of 13 amino acids.